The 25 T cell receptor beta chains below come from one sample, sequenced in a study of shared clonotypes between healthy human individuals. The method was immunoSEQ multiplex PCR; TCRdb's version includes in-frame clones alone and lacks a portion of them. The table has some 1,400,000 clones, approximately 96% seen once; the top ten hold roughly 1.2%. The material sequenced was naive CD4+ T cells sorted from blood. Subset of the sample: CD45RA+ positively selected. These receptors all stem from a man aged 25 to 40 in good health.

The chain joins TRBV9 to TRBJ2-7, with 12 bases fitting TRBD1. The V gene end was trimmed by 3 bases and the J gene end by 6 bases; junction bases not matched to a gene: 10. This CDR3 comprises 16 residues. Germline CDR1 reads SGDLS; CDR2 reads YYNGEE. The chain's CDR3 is CASSGDPGQGASEQYF. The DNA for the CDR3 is TGTGCCAGCAGCGGAGACCCGGGACAGGGGGCGTCCGAGCAGTACTTC. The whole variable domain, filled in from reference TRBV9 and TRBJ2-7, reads DSGVTQTPKHLITATGQRVTLRCSPRSGDLSVYWYQQSLDQGLQFLIQYYNGEERAKGNILERFSAQQFPDLHSELNLSSLELGDSALYFCASSGDPGQGASEQYFGPGTRLTVT.

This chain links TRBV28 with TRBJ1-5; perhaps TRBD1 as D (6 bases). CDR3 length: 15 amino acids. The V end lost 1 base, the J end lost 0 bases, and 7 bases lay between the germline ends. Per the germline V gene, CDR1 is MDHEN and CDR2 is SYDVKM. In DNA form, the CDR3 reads TGTGCCAGCAGTTTATTACAGGGTAGCAATCAGCCCCAGCATTTT. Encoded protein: CASSLLQGSNQPQHF.

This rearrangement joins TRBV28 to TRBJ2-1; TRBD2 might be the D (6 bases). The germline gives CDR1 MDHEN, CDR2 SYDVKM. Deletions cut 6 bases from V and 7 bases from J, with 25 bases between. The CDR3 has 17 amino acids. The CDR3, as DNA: TGTGCCAGCAGCTTAACCCAGGGCGCGCGGGGCCTTAATGAGCAGTTCTTC. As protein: CASSLTQGARGLNEQFF.

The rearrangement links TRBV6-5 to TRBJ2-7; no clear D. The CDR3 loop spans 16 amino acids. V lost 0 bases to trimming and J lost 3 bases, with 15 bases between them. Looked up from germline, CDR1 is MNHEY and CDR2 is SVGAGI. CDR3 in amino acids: CASSYSSGPPIYEQYF. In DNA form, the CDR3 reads TGTGCCAGCAGTTACTCGTCAGGACCCCCGATCTACGAGCAGTACTTC.

The CDR3 nucleotides are TGCAGCGTTGTGGGTAATGCAGATACGCAGTATTTT. Protein sequence: CSVVGNADTQYF. This chain uses TRBV29-1 with TRBJ2-3; D is unclear. Looked up from germline, CDR1 is SQVTM and CDR2 is ANQGSEA. Trimming pared 4 bases from V and 4 bases from J, leaving 9 bases between. This CDR3 is 12 amino acids long.

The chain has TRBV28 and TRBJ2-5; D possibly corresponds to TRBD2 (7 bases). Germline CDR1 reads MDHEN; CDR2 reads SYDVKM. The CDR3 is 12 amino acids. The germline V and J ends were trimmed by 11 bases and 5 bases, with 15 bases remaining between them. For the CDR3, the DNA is TGTGCCCGAAGGGGGGGTTGGGAGACCCAGTACTTC. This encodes CARRGGWETQYF.

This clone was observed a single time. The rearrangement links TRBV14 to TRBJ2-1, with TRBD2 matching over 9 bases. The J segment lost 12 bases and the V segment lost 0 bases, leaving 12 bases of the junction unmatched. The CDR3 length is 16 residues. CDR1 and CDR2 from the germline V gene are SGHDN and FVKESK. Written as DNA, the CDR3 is TGTGCCAGCAGCCAAGACCCGGGGGTAGCGGGAGTAAGGCAGTTCTTC. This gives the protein CASSQDPGVAGVRQFF.

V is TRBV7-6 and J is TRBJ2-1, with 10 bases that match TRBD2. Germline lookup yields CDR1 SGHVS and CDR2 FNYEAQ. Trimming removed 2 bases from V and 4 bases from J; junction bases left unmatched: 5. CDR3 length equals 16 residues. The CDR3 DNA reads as TGTGCCAGCAGCTTACTGGCTAGCGGGAGTTACAATGAGCAGTTCTTC. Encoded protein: CASSLLASGSYNEQFF.

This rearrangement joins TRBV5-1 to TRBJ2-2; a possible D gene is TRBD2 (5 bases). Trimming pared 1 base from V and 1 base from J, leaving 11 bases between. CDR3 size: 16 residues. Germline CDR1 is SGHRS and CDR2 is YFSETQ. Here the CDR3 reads CASSLRSGKNTGELFF. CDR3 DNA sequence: TGCGCCAGCAGCTTGCGGAGCGGAAAGAACACCGGGGAGCTGTTTTTT.

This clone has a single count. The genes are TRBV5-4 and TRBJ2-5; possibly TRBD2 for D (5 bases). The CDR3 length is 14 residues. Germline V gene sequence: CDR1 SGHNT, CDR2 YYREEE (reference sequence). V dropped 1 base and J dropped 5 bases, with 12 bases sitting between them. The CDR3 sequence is CASSLFGGLETQYF. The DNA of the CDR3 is TGTGCCAGCAGCTTGTTCGGCGGGTTGGAGACCCAGTACTTC.

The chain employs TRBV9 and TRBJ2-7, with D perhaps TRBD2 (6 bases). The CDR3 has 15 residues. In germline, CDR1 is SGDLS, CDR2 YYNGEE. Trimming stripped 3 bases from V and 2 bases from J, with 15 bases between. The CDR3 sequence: CASSAEEGGPYEQYF. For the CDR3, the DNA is TGTGCCAGCAGCGCAGAGGAGGGAGGCCCCTACGAGCAGTACTTC.

The chain's CDR3 is CASMPQGEYEKLFF. The CDR3 bases are TGTGCCAGCATGCCTCAGGGGGAGTATGAAAAACTGTTTTTT. The V gene is TRBV5-4, the J gene TRBJ1-4; 7 nucleotides agree with TRBD1. Germline CDR1 and CDR2: SGHNT and YYREEE (reference sequence). The junction had 8 bases not matched to a gene; V was cut back by 6 bases and J by 6 bases. The CDR3 contains 14 residues.

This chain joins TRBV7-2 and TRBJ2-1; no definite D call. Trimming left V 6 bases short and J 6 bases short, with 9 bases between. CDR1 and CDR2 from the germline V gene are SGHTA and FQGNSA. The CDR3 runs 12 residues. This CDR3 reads CASSLSTNEQFF. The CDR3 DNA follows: TGTGCCAGCAGTCTGTCTACCAATGAGCAGTTCTTC.

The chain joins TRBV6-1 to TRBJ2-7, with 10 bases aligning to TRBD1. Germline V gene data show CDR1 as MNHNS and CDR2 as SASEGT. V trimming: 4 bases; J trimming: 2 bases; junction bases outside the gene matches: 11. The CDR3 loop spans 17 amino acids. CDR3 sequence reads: CASSAATGGPGPYEQYF. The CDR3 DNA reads TGTGCCAGCAGTGCTGCGACAGGGGGCCCGGGACCCTACGAGCAGTACTTC.

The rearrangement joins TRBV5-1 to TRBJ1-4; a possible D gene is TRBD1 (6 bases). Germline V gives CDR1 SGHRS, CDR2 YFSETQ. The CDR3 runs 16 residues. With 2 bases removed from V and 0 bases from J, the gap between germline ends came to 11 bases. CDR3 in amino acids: CASSFGQRATNEKLFF. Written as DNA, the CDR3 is TGCGCCAGCAGCTTCGGACAGAGAGCAACTAATGAAAAACTGTTTTTT.

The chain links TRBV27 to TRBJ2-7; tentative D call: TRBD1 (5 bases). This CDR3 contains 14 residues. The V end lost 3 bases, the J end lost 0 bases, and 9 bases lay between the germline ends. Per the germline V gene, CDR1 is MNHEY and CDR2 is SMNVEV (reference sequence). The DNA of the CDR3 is TGTGCCAGCAGTTTCCAGGGAAGCTCCTACGAGCAGTACTTC. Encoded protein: CASSFQGSSYEQYF.

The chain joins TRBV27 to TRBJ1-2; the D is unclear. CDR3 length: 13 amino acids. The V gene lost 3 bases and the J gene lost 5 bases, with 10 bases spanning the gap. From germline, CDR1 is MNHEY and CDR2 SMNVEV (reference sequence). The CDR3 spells CASSLGIAYGYTF. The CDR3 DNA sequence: TGTGCCAGCAGTTTGGGAATAGCGTATGGCTACACCTTC.

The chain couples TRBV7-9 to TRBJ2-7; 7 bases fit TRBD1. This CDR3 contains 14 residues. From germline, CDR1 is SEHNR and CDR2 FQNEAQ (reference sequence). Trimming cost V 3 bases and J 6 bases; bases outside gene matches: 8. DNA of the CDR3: TGTGCCAGCAGCTTTACCGGGACAGCCTCCGAGCAGTACTTC. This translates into CASSFTGTASEQYF.

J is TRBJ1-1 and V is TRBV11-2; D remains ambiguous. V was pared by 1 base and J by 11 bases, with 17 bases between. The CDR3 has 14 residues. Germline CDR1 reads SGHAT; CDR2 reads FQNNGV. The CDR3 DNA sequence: TGTGCCAGCAGCTTAGCGGAGGTCACAAGCCAGGCTTTCTTT. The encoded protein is CASSLAEVTSQAFF.

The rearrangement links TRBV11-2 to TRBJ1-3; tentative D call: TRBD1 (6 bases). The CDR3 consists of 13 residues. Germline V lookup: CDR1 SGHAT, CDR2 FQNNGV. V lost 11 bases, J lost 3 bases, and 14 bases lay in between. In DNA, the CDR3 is TGTGCCGCGTCAGGGGTTGTTGGAAACACCATATATTTT. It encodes CAASGVVGNTIYF. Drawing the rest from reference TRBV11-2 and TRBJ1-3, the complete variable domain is EAGVAQSPRYKIIEKRQSVAFWCNPISGHATLYWYQQILGQGPKLLIQFQNNGVVDDSQLPKDRFSAERLKGVDSTLKIQPAKLEDSAVYLCAASGVVGNTIYFGEGSWLTVV.

Here the CDR3 reads CASGLVRSGQLNYGYTF. The CDR3 DNA reads as TGTGCTAGTGGTTTGGTACGATCCGGGCAGCTTAATTATGGCTACACCTTC. The chain couples TRBV12-5 to TRBJ1-2; D is unresolved. The germline V gene encodes CDR1 LGHNT and CDR2 FRNRAP. V was cut by 0 bases and J by 5 bases, with 19 bases left in between. This CDR3 comprises 17 residues.

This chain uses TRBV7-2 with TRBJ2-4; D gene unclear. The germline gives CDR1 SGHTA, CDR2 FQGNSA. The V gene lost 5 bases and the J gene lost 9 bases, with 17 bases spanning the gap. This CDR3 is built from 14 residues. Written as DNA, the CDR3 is TGTGCCAGCAGCCAATCGGGCCCAAAGACCATTCAGTACTTC. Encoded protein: CASSQSGPKTIQYF.

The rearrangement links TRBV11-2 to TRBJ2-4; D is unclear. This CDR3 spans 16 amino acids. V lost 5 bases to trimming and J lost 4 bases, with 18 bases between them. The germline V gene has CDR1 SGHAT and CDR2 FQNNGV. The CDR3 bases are TGTGCCAGCAGCCCCGGGCCTAGGCCCCTAAAAAACATTCAGTACTTC. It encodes CASSPGPRPLKNIQYF.

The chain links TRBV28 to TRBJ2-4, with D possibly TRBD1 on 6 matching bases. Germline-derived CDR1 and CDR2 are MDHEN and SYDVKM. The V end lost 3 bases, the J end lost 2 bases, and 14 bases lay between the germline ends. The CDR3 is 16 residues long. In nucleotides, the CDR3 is TGTGCCAGCAGTTTTCCGGGACAACCAACCAAAAACATTCAGTACTTC. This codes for CASSFPGQPTKNIQYF.

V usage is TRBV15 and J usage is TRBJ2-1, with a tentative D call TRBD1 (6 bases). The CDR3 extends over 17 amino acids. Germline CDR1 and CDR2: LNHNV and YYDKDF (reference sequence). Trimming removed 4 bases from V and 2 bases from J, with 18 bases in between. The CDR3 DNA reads TGTGCCACCAGCAACACACCCCAGGGGTTGCCCTACAATGAGCAGTTCTTC. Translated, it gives CATSNTPQGLPYNEQFF.